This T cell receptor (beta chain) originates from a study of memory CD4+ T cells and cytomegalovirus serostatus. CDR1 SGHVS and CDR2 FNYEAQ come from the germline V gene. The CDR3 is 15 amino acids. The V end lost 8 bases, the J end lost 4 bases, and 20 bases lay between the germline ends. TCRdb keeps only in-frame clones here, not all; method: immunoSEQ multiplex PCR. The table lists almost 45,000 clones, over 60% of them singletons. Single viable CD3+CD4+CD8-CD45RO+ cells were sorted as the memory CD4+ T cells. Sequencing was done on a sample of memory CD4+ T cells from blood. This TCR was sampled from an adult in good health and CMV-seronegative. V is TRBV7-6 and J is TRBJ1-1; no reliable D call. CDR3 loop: CASLTRDGHSTEAFF. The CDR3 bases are TGTGCCAGCCTCACTAGAGATGGTCACAGCACTGAAGCTTTCTTT.